The 14 T cell receptor beta chains below come from one sample, sequenced in a study of identical twins. From the 5' RACE reads, TCRdb called clonotypes with MiXCR, one entry per CDR3 protein. The table lists some 600,000 distinct CDR3 sequences, roughly 7.2% of them singletons. This sample was shared with a second study, whose subject was yellow fever vaccine responses in identical twins.

The specimen was PBMCs. The receptors stem from a woman between 18 and 30 years old in good health.

This clonotype was picked up many times. The V and J genes are TRBV28 and TRBJ2-7; 7 bases are a match to TRBD1. CDR3 size: 14 residues. V was pared by 5 bases and J by 3 bases, with 7 bases of the junction left unmatched. Germline CDR1 MDHEN, CDR2 SYDVKM. CDR3 DNA: TGTGCCAGCAGTGATGCTGGGACAGTCTACGAGCAGTACGTC. Protein product: CASSDAGTVYEQYV.

This clonotype appeared many times. This rearrangement joins TRBV4-1 to TRBJ2-2; 8 nucleotides line up with TRBD2. Germline CDR1 MGHRA, CDR2 YSYEKL. V dropped 0 bases and J dropped 7; count of bases not matched to a gene: 10. This CDR3 is built from 17 residues. Written as DNA, the CDR3 is TGCGCCAGCAGCCAAGAATCGGGGGGGCGCAGAGGCGGGGAGCTGTTTTTT. This encodes CASSQESGGRRGGELFF.

This clonotype was seen ten or more times. This chain links TRBV28 with TRBJ2-7, with a weak D call TRBD2 (5 bases). Trimming stripped 5 bases from V and 3 bases from J, with 5 bases between. The CDR3 spans 11 residues. In germline, CDR1 is MDHEN, CDR2 SYDVKM. The CDR3 nucleotides are TGTGCCAGCAGTCGGGGCTACGAGCAGTACGTC. It translates to CASSRGYEQYV.

This clonotype occurred a few times. The chain recombines TRBV3-1 with TRBJ1-4; a weak D match, TRBD1 (5 bases). Germline CDR1 reads LGHDT; CDR2 reads YNNKEL (reference sequence). The CDR3 consists of 15 residues. V was trimmed by 0 bases and J by 8 bases, leaving 13 bases between them. CDR3 protein: CASSQDGTHDEKLFF. The CDR3 nucleotides are TGTGCCAGCAGCCAAGACGGGACCCATGACGAAAAACTGTTTTTT.

This clonotype was found a few times. The rearrangement uses TRBV29-1 and TRBJ1-2; unclear D gene. V lost 5 bases and J lost 8, with 9 bases in between. In germline, CDR1 is SQVTM, CDR2 ANQGSEA. The CDR3 has 10 amino acids. This CDR3 is CSVRVGGYTF. CDR3 bases: TGCAGCGTTAGGGTAGGAGGCTACACCTTC.

This rearrangement joins TRBV11-1 to TRBJ2-2; 13 nucleotides agree with TRBD2. Looked up from germline, CDR1 is SGHAT and CDR2 is FQDESV (reference sequence). The CDR3 is 19 residues long. With 5 bases clipped from V and 5 bases from J, the junction kept 14 bases outside the gene matches. The CDR3 coding sequence is TGTGCCAGCAGCAGATGGACTAGCGGGGGCCCCATGGGTACCGGGGAGCTGTTTTTT. Translated, it gives CASSRWTSGGPMGTGELFF. Combining the CDR3 with reference TRBV11-1 and TRBJ2-2 gives the whole variable domain EAEVAQSPRYKITEKSQAVAFWCDPISGHATLYWYRQILGQGPELLVQFQDESVVDDSQLPKDRFSAERLKGVDSTLKIQPAELGDSAMYLCASSRWTSGGPMGTGELFFGEGSRLTVL.

There are many counts of this clonotype. The genes are TRBV4-2 and TRBJ2-2; 8 positions match TRBD2. This CDR3 has 16 amino acids. Germline V gene sequence: CDR1 LGHNA, CDR2 YNFKEQ. Trimming took 1 base from V and 0 from J; bases not matched to a gene: 1. The CDR3 sequence: CASSQGRGANTGELFF. The CDR3 DNA reads as TGTGCCAGCAGCCAAGGGCGGGGGGCGAACACCGGGGAGCTGTTTTTT.

This clonotype came up a few times. V and J are TRBV20-1 and TRBJ2-7, with D tentatively TRBD1 or TRBD2 (5 bases each). Germline V gene sequence: CDR1 DFQATT, CDR2 SNEGSKA (reference sequence). The V end was cut by 3 bases, the J end by 0 bases, with 12 bases between. This CDR3 is 14 amino acids long. The CDR3 is CSARGAGSSYEQYF. The CDR3 DNA is TGCAGTGCTAGGGGTGCAGGGAGCTCCTACGAGCAGTACTTC.

In its sample, this clonotype was seen a few times. This chain links TRBV9 with TRBJ1-2, with D maybe TRBD1 (5 bases). The CDR3 sequence is 12 residues long. Germline assignment: CDR1 SGDLS and CDR2 YYNGEE. The V gene lost 4 bases and the J gene lost 5 bases, with 9 bases spanning the gap. The CDR3 is CASSSRQYGYTF. For the CDR3, the DNA is TGTGCCAGCAGCTCTAGACAGTATGGCTACACCTTC.

The chain couples TRBV7-2 to TRBJ1-2; 7 bases map to TRBD1. Losses at the gene ends were 0 bases for V and 4 bases for J; bases not matched to a gene: 5. There are 15 residues in the CDR3. Germline V CDR1 and CDR2: SGHTA, FQGNSA. The CDR3 DNA follows: TGTGCCAGCAGCTTAGCCCGACAGGGCGCCTATGGCTACACCTTC. Translation: CASSLARQGAYGYTF.

The rearrangement joins TRBV7-2 to TRBJ2-2; D is perhaps TRBD1 (5 bases). Between the trimmed V and J ends, which lost 0 bases and 6 bases, there was a span of 8 bases. Germline CDR1 SGHTA, CDR2 FQGNSA. CDR3 size: 14 residues. The DNA of the CDR3 is TGTGCCAGCAGCTTAGCGCAGGGATCCGGGGAGCTGTTTTTT. Protein product: CASSLAQGSGELFF.

In this sample, this clonotype turned up many times. The chain has TRBV5-1 and TRBJ1-1; D remains ambiguous. Per the germline V gene, CDR1 is SGHRS and CDR2 is YFSETQ. CDR3 size: 17 residues. The V and J ends lost 0 bases and 8 bases respectively, with 23 bases between them. The CDR3 region is CASSLGQWSDLTNEAFF. The CDR3 DNA follows: TGCGCCAGCAGCTTGGGGCAGTGGAGCGACCTCACCAACGAAGCTTTCTTT.

The CDR3 DNA reads TGTGCCAGCAGAAGTCTAGCGGGACCCTGGAATGAGCAGTTCTTC. The encoded protein is CASRSLAGPWNEQFF. The chain links TRBV11-2 to TRBJ2-1; 9 nucleotides line up with TRBD2. Germline V gene lookup returns CDR1 SGHAT and CDR2 FQNNGV. The CDR3 is 15 residues long. Germline trimming cut 6 bases from V and 7 bases from J; bases unmatched to any gene: 10. Filled out from reference TRBV11-2 and TRBJ2-1, the complete variable domain reads EAGVAQSPRYKIIEKRQSVAFWCNPISGHATLYWYQQILGQGPKLLIQFQNNGVVDDSQLPKDRFSAERLKGVDSTLKIQPAKLEDSAVYLCASRSLAGPWNEQFFGPGTRLTVL.

The genes are TRBV2 and TRBJ1-6, with a possible D match to TRBD1 (6 bases). Germline V gene lookup returns CDR1 SNHLY and CDR2 FYNNEI. This CDR3 is 15 amino acids long. V lost 0 bases and J lost 11, with 14 bases in between. The CDR3 nucleotides read TGTGCCAGCAGTGAAGCCGGGGGGGCGCGTCCACCCCTCCACTTT. Its translation is CASSEAGGARPPLHF.